A single sample gave rise to the 26 T cell receptor beta chains below, sequenced in a study of beta chain features in type 1 diabetes. Expressed TCRB transcripts were sequenced because the entire RNA isolate underwent reverse transcription. TCRdb keeps only in-frame clones here, not all; method: immunoSEQ multiplex PCR. The repertoire holds approximately 360,000 clones, with around an eighth as singletons. Study findings and constraints: Shortening that was moderate but significant affected the TCRB CDR3s of Type 1 diabetes patients in all four CD4+ subsets.

What these receptors recognize is not known. Sequences were obtained from naive CD4+ T cells from blood. The receptors stem from a woman aged 18-29 years with type 1 diabetes.

This clone has more than one count but fewer than ten. J is TRBJ2-1 and V is TRBV30, with a possible D match to TRBD1 (6 bases). V gave up 4 bases and J gave up 8 bases, with 21 bases separating them. The germline V gene encodes CDR1 GTSNPN and CDR2 SVGIG (reference sequence). This CDR3 contains 15 residues. The CDR3 DNA reads TGTGCCTGGACCCCGGGACACCCCGCAGCTGATGAGCAGTTCTTC. Translation: CAWTPGHPAADEQFF.

There are a few counts of this clone. This sequence joins TRBV5-6 and TRBJ1-2, with D uncertain. V was clipped by 1 base and J by 5 bases, with 9 bases between them. The V gene's germline CDR1 is SGHDT and CDR2 YYEEEE. This CDR3 is built from 13 residues. The CDR3 coding sequence is TGTGCCAGCAGCTTGTCGAGAACGTATGGCTACACCTTC. It codes for CASSLSRTYGYTF.

The rearrangement uses TRBV5-1 and TRBJ1-2; TRBD1 might be the D (6 bases). CDR1 SGHRS and CDR2 YFSETQ come from the germline V gene. The CDR3 is 15 residues long. Trimming cost V 0 bases and J 5 bases, with 14 bases left between them. The CDR3 DNA follows: TGCGCCAGCAGCTTGGCCGATGCAGGGGTTTATGGCTACACCTTC. It codes for CASSLADAGVYGYTF. Complete variable domain (other parts from reference TRBV5-1 and TRBJ1-2): KAGVTQTPRYLIKTRGQQVTLSCSPISGHRSVSWYQQTPGQGLQFLFEYFSETQRNKGNFPGRFSGRQFSNSRSEMNVSTLELGDSALYLCASSLADAGVYGYTFGSGTRLTVV.

This clone was seen a few times. CDR3 DNA sequence: TGCAGCGTTGTAATTCTGGCAGGGCCCGACTCTGGGGCCAACGTCCTGACTTTC. This codes for CSVVILAGPDSGANVLTF. V gene TRBV29-1 combines with J gene TRBJ2-6; a possible D gene is TRBD1 (5 bases). V shed 4 bases and J shed 0 bases, with 19 bases lying between them. This CDR3 has 18 residues. Germline V lookup: CDR1 SQVTM, CDR2 ANQGSEA.

This clone has more than one count but fewer than ten. The chain joins TRBV28 to TRBJ2-7, with TRBD1 matching 8 bases. CDR3 size: 17 residues. CDR1 and CDR2 from the germline V gene are MDHEN and SYDVKM. The trim removed 5 bases at V and 0 bases at J, leaving 12 bases unmatched. CDR3 in DNA: TGTGCCAGCAGTCCGTACAGACAGGGGTGGGCCTCCTACGAGCAGTACTTC. This codes for CASSPYRQGWASYEQYF. The whole variable domain, remainder taken from reference TRBV28 and TRBJ2-7, is DVKVTQSSRYLVKRTGEKVFLECVQDMDHENMFWYRQDPGLGLRLIYFSYDVKMKEKGDIPEGYSVSREKKERFSLILESASTNQTSMYLCASSPYRQGWASYEQYFGPGTRLTVT.

The chain carries TRBV6-6 and TRBJ2-7; 7 bases are shared with TRBD1. Germline CDR1 MNHNY, CDR2 SVGAGI (reference sequence). The CDR3 length is 13 residues. V lost 6 bases and J lost 2; bases outside the gene matches: 4. CDR3: CASRLQGPYEQYF. The CDR3 nucleotides are TGTGCCAGCAGACTACAGGGGCCCTACGAGCAGTACTTC.

The sample holds a few counts of this clone. The chain uses TRBV5-1 and TRBJ2-5; 8 bases agree with TRBD2. Germline CDR1 and CDR2: SGHRS and YFSETQ. The CDR3 has 14 amino acids. V shed 0 bases and J 4 bases; nucleotides not matched to a gene: 2. The CDR3: CASSLGSGGETQYF. For the CDR3, the DNA is TGCGCCAGCAGCTTGGGCAGCGGGGGAGAGACCCAGTACTTC.

There are a few counts of this clone. The chain couples TRBV7-2 to TRBJ1-5; no clear D. Trimming shortened V by 5 bases and J by 3 bases, and 11 bases separated the two germline ends. Germline V gene lookup returns CDR1 SGHTA and CDR2 FQGNSA. The CDR3 runs to 14 residues. CDR3 sequence: CASSPELLNQPQHF. The DNA of the CDR3 is TGTGCCAGCAGCCCCGAACTACTCAATCAGCCCCAGCATTTT.

The rearrangement links TRBV14 to TRBJ1-4; no clear D. CDR3 length equals 16 residues. Germline CDR1 and CDR2: SGHDN and FVKESK. Trimming pared 1 base from V and 4 bases from J, leaving 13 bases between. The CDR3 reads CASSQVHGRFNEKLFF. DNA for the CDR3: TGTGCCAGCAGCCAAGTTCATGGCAGATTTAATGAAAAACTGTTTTTT.

V and J are TRBV4-3 and TRBJ2-7, with TRBD2 matching 10 bases. CDR1 and CDR2 (germline): LGHNA, YSLEER. CDR3 size: 16 residues. The V gene end was trimmed by 0 bases and the J gene end by 3 bases; junction bases not matched to a gene: 5. The CDR3 DNA is TGCGCCAGCAGCCAAGAGCGTGCTAGCGGGGGCTACGAGCAGTACTTC. As protein: CASSQERASGGYEQYF.

The chain uses TRBV5-4 and TRBJ1-1; tentative D call: TRBD1 (5 bases). This CDR3 spans 15 amino acids. Germline CDR1 is SGHNT and CDR2 is YYREEE (reference sequence). Trimming cost V 3 bases and J 2 bases, with 14 bases left between them. CDR3 in amino acids: CASSSAQGVNTEAFF. The DNA of the CDR3 is TGTGCCAGCAGCTCAGCCCAGGGCGTAAACACTGAAGCTTTCTTT.

This clone was seen a few times. The rearrangement links TRBV30 to TRBJ2-3; a weak D match, TRBD1 (6 bases). The V end was cut by 3 bases, the J end by 3 bases, with 25 bases between. The CDR3 is made up of 18 amino acids. CDR1 is GTSNPN, CDR2 SVGIG, per germline (reference sequence). For the CDR3, the DNA is TGTGCCTGGAGCTTCTTCCGGGACACAGGATGGTATACAGATACGCAGTATTTT. Its protein product is CAWSFFRDTGWYTDTQYF. The variable domain in full, completed from reference TRBV30 and TRBJ2-3, reads SQTIHQWPATLVQPVGSPLSLECTVEGTSNPNLYWYRQAAGRGLQLLFYSVGIGQISSEVPQNLSASRPQDRQFILSSKKLLLSDSGFYLCAWSFFRDTGWYTDTQYFGPGTRLTVL.

This clone was detected a few times. CDR3 sequence (DNA): TGTGCCAGCTCTTCGGGGGACTTCCTCGACGAGCAGTACTTC. Translated, it gives CASSSGDFLDEQYF. The V gene is TRBV28, the J gene TRBJ2-7; maybe TRBD2 (6 bases). V shed 8 bases and J shed 5 bases, with 19 bases lying between them. CDR1 is MDHEN, CDR2 SYDVKM, per germline. This CDR3 is 14 amino acids long.

This sequence joins TRBV19 and TRBJ2-1; 14 bases match TRBD2. The CDR3 spans 15 residues. Germline-derived CDR1 and CDR2 are LNHDA and SQIVND (reference sequence). V trimming: 4 bases; J trimming: 12 bases; junction bases outside the gene matches: 8. Here the CDR3 DNA reads TGTGCCAGTAGTACCCTCGGACTAGCGGGAGGTGGGCAGTTCTTC. Translation: CASSTLGLAGGGQFF.

The chain recombines TRBV4-2 with TRBJ1-4; TRBD1 aligns across 8 bases. Germline CDR1 LGHNA, CDR2 YNFKEQ. The CDR3 length is 17 residues. With 0 bases clipped from V and 8 bases from J, the junction kept 11 bases outside the gene matches. The CDR3 region is CASSQDWLSGGREKLFF. DNA of the CDR3: TGTGCCAGCAGCCAAGATTGGTTGTCAGGGGGCAGAGAAAAACTGTTTTTT.

This clone was observed a few times. CDR3 bases: TGTGCCAGCAGTTACACAGGGGCCTCTATCATCGCGGCTTTCTTT. It is translated as CASSYTGASIIAAFF. The V call is TRBV6-6, the J call TRBJ1-1; 7 bases line up with TRBD1. The CDR3 runs to 15 residues. The V gene end was trimmed by 2 bases and the J gene end by 11 bases; junction bases not matched to a gene: 14. Germline V gives CDR1 MNHNY, CDR2 SVGAGI (reference sequence).

The chain carries TRBV5-1 and TRBJ1-2; 7 nucleotides agree with TRBD1. CDR3 length equals 13 residues. Trimming cost V 3 bases and J 5 bases; bases outside gene matches: 4. The V gene's germline CDR1 is SGHRS and CDR2 YFSETQ. CDR3: CASSWDRQYGYTF. CDR3 in DNA: TGCGCCAGCAGCTGGGACAGACAGTATGGCTACACCTTC.

This clone was detected a few times. In the same sample, other DNA sequences code for this CDR3. CDR3 in DNA: TGTGCCAGCTCACCGCCAGGGGACTACGAGCAGTACTTC. Translation: CASSPPGDYEQYF. The chain combines TRBV18 with TRBJ2-7; a weak D match, TRBD1 (6 bases). CDR3 size: 13 residues. The V gene's germline CDR1 is KGHSH and CDR2 LQKENI. V lost 3 bases and J 3 bases, leaving 9 bases between the germline ends.

This clone was counted between two and nine times. The chain uses TRBV7-2 and TRBJ2-1; 7 bases agree with TRBD2. V lost 3 bases, J lost 5 bases, and 4 bases stayed unmatched. Germline V gene data show CDR1 as SGHTA and CDR2 as FQGNSA. The CDR3 covers 14 residues. The CDR3 nucleotides are TGTGCCAGCAGCTTGTCTAGCGGCCACAATGAGCAGTTCTTC. Translation gives CASSLSSGHNEQFF.

The chain uses TRBV5-1 and TRBJ2-1; 8 bases map to TRBD2. The CDR3 has 16 residues. CDR1 is SGHRS and CDR2 is YFSETQ in the germline V gene. J gave up 6 bases and V 4 bases, and 12 bases lay outside the gene matches. The CDR3: CASSNPGTREANEQFF. As DNA, the CDR3 is TGCGCCAGCAGCAACCCCGGGACGCGGGAGGCCAATGAGCAGTTCTTC.

The V call is TRBV7-9, the J call TRBJ2-7; maybe TRBD2 (5 bases). Trimming removed 5 bases at V and 2 bases at J, with 13 bases between. CDR1 and CDR2 from the germline V gene are SEHNR and FQNEAQ (reference sequence). The CDR3 consists of 14 residues. CDR3 region: CASSPPRVPYEQYF. The DNA of the CDR3 is TGTGCCAGCAGCCCCCCGCGGGTGCCCTACGAGCAGTACTTC.

This clone came up a few times. The chain joins TRBV28 to TRBJ2-7, with TRBD1 identical over 8 bases. The germline V gene has CDR1 MDHEN and CDR2 SYDVKM. This CDR3 is built from 13 residues. J lost 5 bases, V lost 2 bases, and 2 bases had no gene match. The CDR3 DNA follows: TGTGCCAGCAGTTTAGGACAGGGCAACGAGCAGTACTTC. The encoded protein is CASSLGQGNEQYF.

The rearrangement links TRBV10-3 to TRBJ1-6, with a possible D match to TRBD1 (6 bases). Trimming stripped 3 bases from V and 8 bases from J, with 11 bases between. The CDR3 extends over 14 amino acids. Germline-derived CDR1 and CDR2 are ENHRY and SYGVKD. The CDR3 DNA is TGTGCCATCAGTGATTGGGGGCGTGATTCACCCCTCCACTTT. Protein sequence: CAISDWGRDSPLHF.

V gene TRBV7-2 combines with J gene TRBJ2-7; D is unresolved. Germline CDR1 is SGHTA and CDR2 is FQGNSA. The CDR3 spans 13 residues. V shed 1 base and J shed 6 bases, with 10 bases lying between them. In DNA, the CDR3 is TGTGCCAGCAGCTTAGGGTCAGTCGCCGAGCAGTACTTC. It encodes CASSLGSVAEQYF.

This chain joins TRBV27 and TRBJ2-3; no firm D call. The CDR3 totals 14 residues. The germline CDR1 and CDR2 sequences are MNHEY and SMNVEV (reference sequence). Trimming pared 8 bases from V and 2 bases from J, leaving 14 bases between. DNA for the CDR3: TGTGCCAGCCGAACCCACGAGGCCACAGATACGCAGTATTTT. It yields the protein CASRTHEATDTQYF.

This chain joins TRBV14 and TRBJ1-1; D remains unclear. Germline lookup yields CDR1 SGHDN and CDR2 FVKESK. Between the trimmed V and J ends, which lost 1 base and 1 base, there was a span of 7 bases. The CDR3 loop spans 14 amino acids. The CDR3 loop is CASSQGYRNTEAFF. DNA for the CDR3: TGTGCCAGCAGCCAAGGATACAGGAACACTGAAGCTTTCTTT. Combining the CDR3 with reference TRBV14 and TRBJ1-1 gives the whole variable domain EAGVTQFPSHSVIEKGQTVTLRCDPISGHDNLYWYRRVMGKEIKFLLHFVKESKQDESGMPNNRFLAERTGGTYSTLKVQPAELEDSGVYFCASSQGYRNTEAFFGQGTRLTVV.